This TCR beta chain was captured by sequencing in a study of cytomegalovirus exposure and HLA in healthy donors. CDR1 is SGDLS and CDR2 is YYNGEE in the germline V gene. The V and J ends lost 0 bases and 1 base, in that order; junction bases with no gene match: 1. CDR3 size: 18 residues. Amplification used 60 Vbeta primers and 13 Jbeta primers. Profiling relied on immunoSEQ multiplex PCR, and the TCRdb table lists in-frame clones only, not all of them. This table has 150,000 or so clones, roughly 80% appearing once. The rearrangement uses TRBV9 and TRBJ2-2; 15 nucleotides line up with TRBD2. The sequencing input was PBMCs. This clonotype originated in a woman aged 40 to 55 in good health and CMV-seronegative. CDR3 bases: TGTGCCAGCAGCGTAGTGGGACTAGCGGGGGGGAACACCGGGGAGCTGTTTTTT. Translating it yields CASSVVGLAGGNTGELFF.